These 13 T cell receptor beta chains were sequenced from one sample in a study of CD8 T cells in Susac syndrome. RNA was extracted with the RNeasy kit, and a quantity of 0.5 to 1 ug was reverse transcribed using random hexamers. MiXCR, run by TCRdb on the immunoSEQ multiplex PCR reads, gives a single entry per CDR3 protein. The sample lists 110,000 to 150,000 distinct CDR3 sequences, approximately 94% seen once, with 0.065% to 0.095% in the top ten. The source material was CD4+ T cells from PBMCs. These receptors originate from a human donor with Susac syndrome.

This chain links TRBV5-1 with TRBJ2-7; 11 nucleotides match TRBD2. The CDR3 covers 14 residues. V shed 5 bases, J shed 0 bases, and the junction held 1 base outside the gene matches. CDR1 and CDR2 from the germline V gene are SGHRS and YFSETQ. The CDR3 protein is CASRTSGVSYEQYF. The CDR3 DNA follows: TGCGCCAGCAGGACTAGCGGGGTCTCCTACGAGCAGTACTTC.

The genes are TRBV4-1 and TRBJ1-1; 7 positions match TRBD1. The V gene's germline CDR1 is MGHRA and CDR2 YSYEKL. The CDR3 sequence is 13 residues long. The V and J ends lost 0 bases and 11 bases, in that order; junction bases with no gene match: 6. The CDR3 DNA follows: TGCGCCAGCAGCCAAGAAAGAACAGGGGAGGCTTTCTTT. Residues: CASSQERTGEAFF.

This chain joins TRBV20-1 and TRBJ2-2; weak D call: TRBD2 (6 bases). V gave up 6 bases and J gave up 4 bases, with 9 bases separating them. The germline V gene encodes CDR1 DFQATT and CDR2 SNEGSKA (reference sequence). The length of the CDR3 is 12 residues. The CDR3 loop is CSALGGTGELFF. DNA for the CDR3: TGCAGTGCACTGGGGGGCACCGGGGAGCTGTTTTTT.

The CDR3 sequence is CASSPQDRYYGYTF. As DNA, the CDR3 is TGTGCCAGCTCACCCCAGGACAGATACTATGGCTACACCTTC. V and J are TRBV18 and TRBJ1-2; tentatively, D is TRBD1 (6 bases). Trimming took 3 bases from V and 3 from J, leaving 11 bases between them. The CDR3 contains 14 residues. Germline-derived CDR1 and CDR2 are KGHSH and LQKENI.

This clonotype came up a few times. The chain joins TRBV3-1 to TRBJ2-7; maybe TRBD1 (6 bases). With 8 bases removed from V and 5 bases from J, the gap between germline ends came to 16 bases. CDR1 and CDR2 (germline): LGHDT, YNNKEL (reference sequence). The CDR3 is 13 amino acids. The CDR3 DNA sequence: TGTGCCAGCGGTAATGGGGGCGGAGACGAGCAGTACTTC. Its translation is CASGNGGGDEQYF.

The count of this clonotype is one. V and J are TRBV20-1 and TRBJ2-3; 11 bases align to TRBD1. The CDR3 runs to 15 residues. The V gene end was trimmed by 3 bases and the J gene end by 6 bases; junction bases not matched to a gene: 8. The germline CDR1 and CDR2 sequences are DFQATT and SNEGSKA (reference sequence). CDR3 sequence reads: CSASLGTGGVDTQYF. The CDR3, as DNA: TGCAGTGCTAGCCTCGGGACAGGGGGTGTGGATACGCAGTATTTT.

The chain is built from TRBV4-1 and TRBJ2-3, with 7 bases lining up with TRBD1. The CDR3 consists of 18 residues. Trimming at V came to 2 bases and at J to 0 bases, leaving 11 bases not matched to a gene. Germline values: CDR1 MGHRA, CDR2 YSYEKL. The DNA for the CDR3 is TGCGCCAGCAGCCAACCGGTCCGGGACAGCCATAGCACAGATACGCAGTATTTT. Its translation: CASSQPVRDSHSTDTQYF.

The rearrangement joins TRBV27 to TRBJ1-1; D gene ambiguous. V lost 7 bases, J lost 1 base, and 13 bases lay in between. Germline V lookup: CDR1 MNHEY, CDR2 SMNVEV (reference sequence). The CDR3 runs to 14 residues. The CDR3 reads CASKWSRTNTEAFF. The CDR3 region has the DNA TGTGCCAGCAAGTGGAGCAGGACGAACACTGAAGCTTTCTTT.

The chain carries TRBV20-1 and TRBJ1-1; 7 bases map to TRBD1. With V trimmed by 2 bases and J by 11 bases, 8 bases remained unmatched. The germline gives CDR1 DFQATT, CDR2 SNEGSKA (reference sequence). The CDR3 totals 12 residues. In DNA form, the CDR3 reads TGCAGTGCTAGACCTACAGGGGCGGGCGCTTTCTTT. Residues: CSARPTGAGAFF.

This clonotype appeared a few times. The chain uses TRBV19 and TRBJ2-1, with D uncertain. The CDR3 is 11 residues long. V lost 9 bases to trimming and J lost 3 bases, with 6 bases between them. The germline gives CDR1 LNHDA, CDR2 SQIVND (reference sequence). As DNA, the CDR3 is TGTGCCAGCAGCATCTACAATGAGCAGTTCTTC. Amino acids: CASSIYNEQFF.

The chain couples TRBV20-1 to TRBJ2-7; maybe TRBD1 (6 bases). The CDR3 spans 14 residues. The V and J ends lost 3 bases and 7 bases respectively, with 19 bases between them. CDR1 is DFQATT, CDR2 SNEGSKA, per germline (reference sequence). CDR3 residues: CSASVGQGLGEQYF. The CDR3 DNA reads as TGCAGTGCTAGTGTGGGTCAGGGGCTGGGGGAGCAGTACTTC.

The J gene is TRBJ2-7, the V gene TRBV12-3 or TRBV12-4; TRBD2 agrees at 10 bases. The length of the CDR3 is 13 residues. The V and J ends lost 7 bases and 7 bases, in that order; junction bases with no gene match: 7. CDR3 DNA sequence: TGTGCCAGCACCACTAGCGGGATTGGAGAGCAGTACTTC. It is translated as CASTTSGIGEQYF.

For this clonotype: A much larger clonotype is one base distant, so this may be a read error. The V call is TRBV6-2 or TRBV6-3, the J call TRBJ2-1; no clear D. The CDR3 has 11 amino acids. From germline, CDR1 is MNHEY and CDR2 SVGEGT. V lost 5 bases and J 2 bases, leaving 1 base between the germline ends. The CDR3 region has the DNA TGTGCCAGCAGTCCCTACAATGAGCAGTTCTTC. This translates into CASSPYNEQFF.